The rows below give T cell receptor beta chains drawn from one sample of a study of OX40 agonist ivuxolimab in advanced cancers. Profiled with immunoSEQ multiplex PCR; TCRdb holds only in-frame clones, not every one. The sample has about 93,000 clones; approximately 90% are singletons. The source material was CD4+ or CD8+ T cells sorted from blood, sampled in a trial of the OX40 agonist ivuxolimab. These receptors were collected from an adult with an advanced solid tumor such as melanoma, head and neck, liver or kidney cancer. The CDR3 runs from the conserved cysteine through the conserved F or W. A D gene is named only where the DNA matches it firmly. Expanded clones are given a class, and other clones once, few, many or no size at all.

J gene,V gene,clone size,D gene,CDR3 DNA,CDR3 protein
TRBJ2-2,TRBV7-8,-,TRBD1,TGTGCCAGCAGCTTAAGACAGGGGCCCGGGGACACCGGGGAGCTGTTTTTT,CASSLRQGPGDTGELFF
TRBJ2-5,TRBV6-5,-,-,TGTGCCAGCAGGGACCACCTAGAGACCCAGTACTTC,CASRDHLETQYF
TRBJ2-1,TRBV21-1,-,-,TGTGCCAGCATCTGTGAGCAGTTCTTC,CASICEQFF
TRBJ2-3,TRBV2,-,TRBD2,TGTGCCAGCAGTGAAGGGGCTAGCGGGAATGCAGATACGCAGTATTTT,CASSEGASGNADTQYF
TRBJ1-2,TRBV7-2,-,TRBD1,TGTGCCAGCAGCATAAAGGGACAGATCAGTGATGGCTACACCTTC,CASSIKGQISDGYTF
TRBJ1-2,TRBV6-6,-,TRBD1,TGTGCCAGCAGTCCAGGGGGGAGCTATGGCTACACCTTC,CASSPGGSYGYTF
TRBJ1-2,TRBV30,-,-,TGTGCCTGGAGCAGTCTCGGGTCCTATGGCTACACCTTC,CAWSSLGSYGYTF
TRBJ2-5,TRBV7-7,-,TRBD1,TGTGCTAGCAGCTTAGGACAGGAAGAGACCCAGTACTTC,CASSLGQEETQYF
TRBJ2-7,TRBV5-1,-,TRBD2,TGCGCCAGCAGCTTGGTAACTAGCGGCTCCTACGAGCAGTACTTC,CASSLVTSGSYEQYF
TRBJ2-5,TRBV7-2,-,-,TGTGCCAGCAGCGGGGACGTCCAGGCGGTGGAGACCCAGTACTTC,CASSGDVQAVETQYF
TRBJ1-1,TRBV5-1,once,-,TGCGCCAGCAGCTTGGTAGGGTCTGTGAACACTGAAGCTTTCTTT,CASSLVGSVNTEAFF
TRBJ1-3,TRBV19,-,-,TGTGCCAGTAGTGAGGGTCGGGGAAACACCATATATTTT,CASSEGRGNTIYF
TRBJ1-2,TRBV5-4,-,-,TGTGCCAGCAGCTTGGTTGAGGAGGTCTATGGCTACACCTTC,CASSLVEEVYGYTF
TRBJ2-7,TRBV30,-,TRBD1,TGTGCCTGGAGTGGACAGGGGGTTGGCGAGCAGTACTTC,CAWSGQGVGEQYF
TRBJ1-3,TRBV19,-,-,TGTGCCAGTACTTTCCACCGACAGAGCTCTGGAAACACCATATATTTT,CASTFHRQSSGNTIYF
TRBJ1-1,TRBV6-5,-,-,TGTGCCAGCAGTGAACCTGAAAACACTGAAGCTTTCTTT,CASSEPENTEAFF
TRBJ2-2,TRBV19,-,-,TGTGCCAGTAGTCCCTGGGGAGCGAACACCGGGGAGCTGTTTTTT,CASSPWGANTGELFF
TRBJ1-4,TRBV11-2,once,TRBD1,TGTGCCAGCAGTCAAGGACAGGGGACGGGGGAAAAACTGTTTTTT,CASSQGQGTGEKLFF
TRBJ1-3,TRBV28,-,-,TGTGCCAGCAGTTTACGGTCGGCGGGCACCATATATTTT,CASSLRSAGTIYF
TRBJ2-3,TRBV30,-,-,TGTGCCTGGAGTTTAGTCCGGGGGCGGACGTCGCAGTATTTT,CAWSLVRGRTSQYF